This T cell receptor beta chain was identified in a study of cytomegalovirus exposure and HLA in healthy donors. Study background: Prior work identified more than 90 million unique TCR beta sequences in some 200 million T cells.

Vbeta (60) and Jbeta (13) primers were used in the PCR. TCRdb keeps only in-frame clones here, not all; method: immunoSEQ multiplex PCR. The sample consists of roughly 97,000 clones, almost 80% of them appearing once. This CDR3 spans 16 amino acids. Germline V lookup: CDR1 MNHNY, CDR2 SVGAGI (reference sequence). The J segment lost 4 bases and the V segment lost 5 bases, leaving 8 bases of the junction unmatched. This sequence originates from a man aged 55 to 70 in good health and CMV-seropositive. The chain recombines TRBV6-6 with TRBJ1-3, with 10 positions matching TRBD1. The source material was PBMCs. CDR3 nucleotides: TGTGCCAGCAGTACCCGCCGGGACAGGGGAGGAAACACCATATATTTT. Protein: CASSTRRDRGGNTIYF.